The clone carrying this T cell receptor (beta chain) came up once. This record belongs to a study of CD4 and CD8 cells across lung adenocarcinoma regions. In germline, CDR1 is MNHEY, CDR2 SMNVEV (reference sequence). This CDR3 contains 14 residues. V shed 7 bases and J 1 base; nucleotides not matched to a gene: 3. The patients had localized lung adenocarcinoma, a non-small cell subtype. Via MiXCR, TCRdb re-called the PCR reads, giving one row per CDR3 protein. The table records about 25,000 distinct CDR3 sequences, approximately 53% of them present only once. The gene calls are TRBV27 and TRBJ2-2; TRBD1 agrees at 7 bases. Specimen: CD8+ T cells from the center of a lung tumor. The clonotype comes from a male donor with lung adenocarcinoma. The CD4 and CD8 labels of this study may be unreliable. The CDR3 DNA follows: TGTGCCAGCACCGACAGGGTGAACACCGGGGAGCTGTTTTTT. This translates into CASTDRVNTGELFF.